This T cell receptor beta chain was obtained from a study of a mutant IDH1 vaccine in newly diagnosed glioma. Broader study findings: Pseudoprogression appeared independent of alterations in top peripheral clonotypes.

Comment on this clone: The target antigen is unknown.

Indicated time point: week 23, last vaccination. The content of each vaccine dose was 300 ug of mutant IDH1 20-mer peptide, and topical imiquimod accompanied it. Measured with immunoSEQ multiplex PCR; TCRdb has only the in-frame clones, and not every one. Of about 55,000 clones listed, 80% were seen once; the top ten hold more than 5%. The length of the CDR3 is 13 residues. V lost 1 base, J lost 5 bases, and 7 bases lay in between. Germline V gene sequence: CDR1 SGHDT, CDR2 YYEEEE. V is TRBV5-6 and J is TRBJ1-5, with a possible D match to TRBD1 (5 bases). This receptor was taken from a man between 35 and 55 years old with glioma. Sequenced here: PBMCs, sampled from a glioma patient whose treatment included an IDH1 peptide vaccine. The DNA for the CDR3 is TGTGCCAGCAGCTTGATGGGGGATCAGCCCCAGCATTTT. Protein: CASSLMGDQPQHF. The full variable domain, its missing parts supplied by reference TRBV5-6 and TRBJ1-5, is DAGVTQSPTHLIKTRGQQVTLRCSPKSGHDTVSWYQQALGQGPQFIFQYYEEEERQRGNFPDRFSGHQFPNYSSELNVNALLLGDSALYLCASSLMGDQPQHFGDGTRLSIL.